This T cell receptor beta chain was observed in a study of a mutant IDH1 vaccine in newly diagnosed glioma. In the study overall: Radiotherapy, temozolomide, or both had been given previously, and both were given to most.

Noted time point: baseline, week 1 (first vaccination visit). Stated treatment: pre-vaccination baseline after standard-of-care therapy. Germline loops: CDR1 KGHSH, CDR2 LQKENI. Trimming shortened V by 2 bases and J by 4 bases, and 6 bases separated the two germline ends. CDR3 length: 13 amino acids. Concerning this clone itself: The antigen is undetermined.

Profiling relied on immunoSEQ multiplex PCR, and the TCRdb table lists in-frame clones only, not all of them. The sample records some 70,000 clones, about four fifths being singletons. Study-wide points: Immune responses induced by the vaccine were seen in roughly 93% of patients, spanning multiple MHC alleles.

V usage is TRBV18 and J usage is TRBJ1-5; D remains unclear. The receptor was derived from a man over 45 with glioma. The source was PBMCs, collected from a glioma patient treated with radiotherapy, temozolomide or both. The CDR3 here is CASSPGLNQPQHF. The CDR3 nucleotides are TGTGCCAGCTCACCAGGACTAAATCAGCCCCAGCATTTT.